This TCR beta chain appears in the sequencing data of a study of T cells in Graves' hyperthyroidism and ophthalmopathy. Germline V gene sequence: CDR1 MNHNS, CDR2 SASEGT. The CDR3 length is 14 residues. The V gene end was trimmed by 10 bases and the J gene end by 4 bases; junction bases not matched to a gene: 8. Ten or more counts support this clonotype. Investigators excluded patients with uncontrolled infection, other autoimmune disease, pregnancy or lactation. Blood was drawn at first hyperthyroidism diagnosis, before any ophthalmopathy symptoms. Amplification targeted TCR beta CDR3 regions from RNA transcripts. When the TCR CDR3 underwent first-round RT-PCR, the HTBI primer set was used. TCRdb processed the multiplex PCR reads anew with MiXCR; each CDR3 protein has one entry. The sample carries roughly 380,000 distinct CDR3 sequences, roughly 14% recorded once.

Input material: blood. The chain employs TRBV6-1 and TRBJ1-2; 11 bases line up with TRBD1. This clonotype originated in a man aged 25-45 years with Graves' hyperthyroidism that later progressed to Graves' ophthalmopathy. The DNA of the CDR3 is TGTGCCACCGTTTCCGGGACAGGGGGCTATGGCTACACCTTC. This gives the protein CATVSGTGGYGYTF.